This T cell receptor beta chain emerged from a study of identical twins. General observations from the study: Less excess twin sharing appeared in beta out-of-frame sequences.

The CDR3 has 18 residues. V shed 6 bases, J shed 1 base, and the junction held 13 bases outside the gene matches. Looked up from germline, CDR1 is MNHEY and CDR2 is SMNVEV (reference sequence). This clonotype was found a few times. Its antigen is undetermined. TCRdb reprocessed the 5' RACE reads via MiXCR and lists one record per CDR3 protein. The sample consists of 500,000 or so distinct CDR3 sequences, roughly an eighth of them appearing once. The sample was also reused in another study, on yellow fever vaccine responses in identical twins.

The V call is TRBV27, the J call TRBJ2-2; 8 bases map to TRBD1. The TCR sequence derives from a woman under 30 in good health. Sequencing was done on a sample of CD4+ T cells sorted from blood. The CDR3 DNA sequence: TGTGCCAGCAGCTCCCTGCCGAGGGACAGGCTGAACACCGGGGAGCTGTTTTTT. Translation: CASSSLPRDRLNTGELFF.